Following are 8 T cell receptor beta chains from one sample sequenced in a study of OX40 agonist ivuxolimab in advanced cancers. The library was built by means of the immunoSEQ multiplex PCR assay. TCRdb provides this immuneACCESS table in a form limited to in-frame rearrangements. Some clones are lacking; in checked studies, under half of them reflect an unresolved V gene, and why the rest are absent is not known. Within this sample are fewer than 25,000 clones, with roughly four fifths of them counted one time only. In total, the top ten clones hold more than 30% of the sample. The sequencing here drew on CD4+ or CD8+ T cells sorted from blood, taken in a trial of the OX40 agonist ivuxolimab. The origin of the receptors is an adult with an advanced solid tumor such as melanoma, head and neck, liver or kidney cancer.

There are a few counts of this clone. This sequence joins TRBV27 and TRBJ1-1; D call uncertain. V lost 0 bases and J lost 6, with 14 bases in between. Germline V gene data show CDR1 as MNHEY and CDR2 as SMNVEV (reference sequence). CDR3 length: 15 residues. The CDR3 here is CASSLSRPSRPEAFF. The CDR3 DNA follows: TGTGCCAGCAGTTTATCGAGGCCTAGCCGCCCTGAAGCTTTCTTT.

The V gene is TRBV19, the J gene TRBJ2-5; weak D call: TRBD1 (6 bases). The length of the CDR3 is 15 residues. CDR1 is LNHDA and CDR2 is SQIVND in the germline V gene (reference sequence). The V gene lost 5 bases and the J gene lost 1 base, with 14 bases spanning the gap. In DNA, the CDR3 is TGTGCCAGTAGTCCCAGGGGTACGATCCAAGAGACCCAGTACTTC. Amino acid sequence: CASSPRGTIQETQYF.

This clone has a handful of counts. The chain recombines TRBV5-4 with TRBJ1-5, with 7 bases lining up with TRBD1. Germline CDR1 reads SGHNT; CDR2 reads YYREEE (reference sequence). The CDR3 sequence is 13 residues long. J was trimmed by 4 bases and V by 4 bases; bases with no gene match: 2. CDR3: CASSAGGNQPQHF. Written as DNA, the CDR3 is TGTGCCAGCAGCGCAGGGGGGAATCAGCCCCAGCATTTT.

This chain connects TRBV7-9 to TRBJ2-2; TRBD2 aligns across 16 bases. This CDR3 has 17 amino acids. From germline, CDR1 is SEHNR and CDR2 FQNEAQ (reference sequence). Trimming at V came to 5 bases and at J to 5 bases, leaving 5 bases not matched to a gene. In DNA, the CDR3 is TGTGCCAGCAGCCCCCCGGGACTAGCGGGAGGGACCGGGGAGCTGTTTTTT. Amino acid sequence: CASSPPGLAGGTGELFF.

V gene TRBV10-3 combines with J gene TRBJ2-6; TRBD2 is a possible D gene (6 bases). Deletions cut 11 bases from V and 4 bases from J, with 18 bases between. The CDR3 is made up of 15 amino acids. CDR1 and CDR2 (germline): ENHRY, SYGVKD. The CDR3 reads CAAQVRESGANVLTF. In DNA form, the CDR3 reads TGTGCCGCCCAGGTCCGGGAGTCCGGGGCCAACGTCCTGACTTTC.

This chain joins TRBV13 and TRBJ2-1; D call uncertain. The germline V gene encodes CDR1 PRHDT and CDR2 FYEKMQ (reference sequence). The CDR3 spans 13 residues. Trimming left V 4 bases short and J 10 bases short, with 14 bases between. CDR3 loop: CASSYSAGREQFF. The CDR3 nucleotides are TGTGCCAGCAGCTACTCGGCCGGGCGGGAGCAGTTCTTC. Full variable domain (missing parts from reference TRBV13 and TRBJ2-1): AAGVIQSPRHLIKEKRETATLKCYPIPRHDTVYWYQQGPGQDPQFLISFYEKMQSDKGSIPDRFSAQQFSDYHSELNMSSLELGDSALYFCASSYSAGREQFFGPGTRLTVL.

This chain joins TRBV6-5 and TRBJ2-7; D is possibly TRBD1 (5 bases). Trimming removed 2 bases from V and 2 bases from J, with 13 bases in between. The germline V gene encodes CDR1 MNHEY and CDR2 SVGAGI. This CDR3 has 15 residues. The CDR3 reads CASSYEVTDTYEQYF. CDR3 in DNA: TGTGCCAGCAGTTACGAGGTGACAGACACCTACGAGCAGTACTTC.

The genes are TRBV27 and TRBJ2-5; maybe TRBD2 (6 bases). CDR1 is MNHEY and CDR2 is SMNVEV in the germline V gene (reference sequence). The CDR3 sequence is 15 residues long. Trimming removed 3 bases from V and 2 bases from J, with 13 bases in between. The CDR3 nucleotides are TGTGCCAGCAGTTTTAGCAAACTAGCACAAGAGACCCAGTACTTC. This gives the protein CASSFSKLAQETQYF.